A single sample gave rise to the 13 T cell receptor beta chains below, sequenced in a study of T cells in Graves' hyperthyroidism and ophthalmopathy. It was RNA transcripts that yielded the amplified TCR beta CDR3 regions. TCR CDR3 underwent first-round RT-PCR with the HTBI primer set. TCRdb recomputed calls from the multiplex PCR reads with MiXCR, one row per CDR3 protein. The data show about 570,000 distinct CDR3 sequences, under 60% seen once. Sequencing used peripheral blood or thyroid tissue (not recorded which). Receptors were obtained from an adult woman with Graves' disease, either hyperthyroidism or ophthalmopathy (not recorded which).

The V and J genes are TRBV7-9 and TRBJ1-6; D gene unclear. Germline V gives CDR1 SEHNR, CDR2 FQNEAQ (reference sequence). This CDR3 is built from 16 residues. Trimming took off 3 bases at V and 5 bases at J, with 14 bases between the two ends. The CDR3 loop reads CASSLYAWGDNSPLHF. DNA of the CDR3: TGTGCCAGCAGCTTGTACGCCTGGGGTGATAATTCACCCCTCCACTTT.

This clonotype was counted ten times or more. This chain joins TRBV6-6 and TRBJ1-5; possibly TRBD1 for D (5 bases). Trimming took 5 bases from V and 5 from J, leaving 10 bases between them. Germline assignment: CDR1 MNHNY and CDR2 SVGAGI (reference sequence). This CDR3 region has 13 residues. The CDR3 here is CASSHGGDQPQHF. CDR3 in DNA: TGTGCCAGCAGTCACGGGGGGGATCAGCCCCAGCATTTT.

Only a few counts were recorded for this clonotype. J is TRBJ2-5 and V is TRBV29-1, with TRBD2 matching over 9 bases. Trimming took 5 bases from V and 6 from J; bases not matched to a gene: 16. Germline assignment: CDR1 SQVTM and CDR2 ANQGSEA. The CDR3 has 16 amino acids. The CDR3 DNA sequence: TGCAGCGTTAAACTTGCTTCCGGGACTAGCAGAAAGACCCAGTACTTC. Translated, it gives CSVKLASGTSRKTQYF. Drawing the rest from reference TRBV29-1 and TRBJ2-5, the complete variable domain is SAVISQKPSRDICQRGTSLTIQCQVDSQVTMMFWYRQQPGQSLTLIATANQGSEATYESGFVIDKFPISRPNLTFSTLTVSNMSPEDSSIYLCSVKLASGTSRKTQYFGPGTRLLVL.

V is TRBV5-1 and J is TRBJ1-1, with D possibly matching TRBD1 (6 bases). The CDR3 covers 16 residues. Germline V gene sequence: CDR1 SGHRS, CDR2 YFSETQ. V dropped 4 bases and J dropped 0 bases, with 16 bases sitting between them. CDR3 in amino acids: CASSRWTEPLNTEAFF. As DNA, the CDR3 is TGCGCCAGCAGCCGATGGACAGAACCATTGAACACTGAAGCTTTCTTT.

In its sample, this clonotype was seen many times. The genes are TRBV9 and TRBJ2-2; D is unclear. The CDR3 extends over 14 amino acids. CDR1 SGDLS and CDR2 YYNGEE come from the germline V gene. V was trimmed by 0 bases and J by 6 bases, leaving 9 bases between them. CDR3 sequence (DNA): TGTGCCAGCAGCGTAGCTCAGCTAGCCGGGGAGCTGTTTTTT. It translates to CASSVAQLAGELFF.

The sample holds many counts of this clonotype. The chain uses TRBV27 and TRBJ1-2, with 9 nucleotides matching TRBD1. The CDR3 is 12 amino acids. The germline CDR1 and CDR2 sequences are MNHEY and SMNVEV (reference sequence). Germline trimming cut 4 bases from V and 8 bases from J; bases unmatched to any gene: 2. Here the CDR3 reads CASSWTGEGYTF. The CDR3 nucleotides read TGTGCCAGCAGTTGGACAGGGGAAGGCTACACCTTC.

The gene calls are TRBV28 and TRBJ2-5; 8 nucleotides agree with TRBD1. The CDR3 is made up of 15 amino acids. The junction had 7 bases not matched to a gene; V was cut back by 3 bases and J by 4 bases. Germline lookup yields CDR1 MDHEN and CDR2 SYDVKM. CDR3 sequence (DNA): TGTGCCAGCAGTTTTATGGACAGGGCTCTAGAGACCCAGTACTTC. Encoded protein: CASSFMDRALETQYF.

V gene TRBV19 combines with J gene TRBJ1-5; D possibly corresponds to TRBD1 (5 bases). Trimming cost V 1 base and J 5 bases, with 9 bases left between them. This CDR3 is 14 amino acids long. CDR1 LNHDA and CDR2 SQIVND come from the germline V gene (reference sequence). The CDR3 DNA follows: TGTGCCAGTAGTATAGGAGGGGTCGATCAGCCCCAGCATTTT. Amino acid sequence: CASSIGGVDQPQHF.

The chain employs TRBV10-3 and TRBJ1-3; possibly TRBD1 for D (6 bases). CDR1 is ENHRY, CDR2 SYGVKD, per germline. The CDR3 extends over 14 amino acids. Trimming cost V 5 bases and J 8 bases, with 16 bases left between them. In DNA, the CDR3 is TGTGCCATCAGTAGAAACAGGGATGGCTACACCATATATTTT. This gives the protein CAISRNRDGYTIYF.

The chain is built from TRBV2 and TRBJ2-5, with 10 bases fitting TRBD2. Germline CDR1 is SNHLY and CDR2 is FYNNEI. J was trimmed by 5 bases and V by 5 bases; bases with no gene match: 8. The CDR3 sequence is 15 residues long. CDR3 in DNA: TGTGCCAGCAGTTCCCTAGCGGGGGACGCGGAGACCCAGTACTTC. This sequence encodes CASSSLAGDAETQYF.

This chain uses TRBV5-6 with TRBJ1-5; D is unresolved. The CDR3 is made up of 14 amino acids. V lost 10 bases to trimming and J lost 0 bases, with 14 bases between them. Germline V gene lookup returns CDR1 SGHDT and CDR2 YYEEEE. The CDR3 coding sequence is TGTGCCTGGAAAAGACGGGATAGCAATCAGCCCCAGCATTTT. Encoded protein: CAWKRRDSNQPQHF.

The genes are TRBV2 and TRBJ2-7, with TRBD1 matching 11 bases. This CDR3 has 15 amino acids. The germline CDR1 and CDR2 sequences are SNHLY and FYNNEI. J lost 5 bases, V lost 6 bases, and 9 bases had no gene match. The CDR3 region has the DNA TGTGCCAGCAGATATGGACAGGGGGCTCGGGACGAGCAGTACTTC. Translated, it gives CASRYGQGARDEQYF.

This clonotype was found many times. This chain joins TRBV7-3 and TRBJ2-5; the D gene could be TRBD1 or TRBD2 (6 bases each). The germline V gene encodes CDR1 SGHTA and CDR2 FQGTGA. Trimming cost V 5 bases and J 4 bases, with 14 bases left between them. This CDR3 is built from 14 residues. The chain's CDR3 is CASSREQGRETQYF. The CDR3 DNA sequence: TGTGCCAGCAGCCGGGAGCAGGGGAGAGAGACCCAGTACTTC.